Sequencing of this T cell receptor (beta chain) was carried out in a study of cytomegalovirus exposure and HLA in healthy donors. The PCR contained 60 Vbeta and 13 Jbeta primers. This table comes from immunoSEQ multiplex PCR, and its TCRdb copy is limited to in-frame clones, with some not included. The table has about 150,000 clones, 85% seen once. This CDR3 is 13 amino acids long. Germline CDR1 reads SGHDN; CDR2 reads FVKESK. Trimming took 1 base from V and 8 from J, leaving 8 bases between them. Material for sequencing was PBMCs. The source of this sequence is a boy between 2 and 15 years old in good health and CMV-seronegative. The chain has TRBV14 and TRBJ1-4; D is unclear. CDR3 sequence reads: CASSQGYREKLFF. CDR3 nucleotides: TGTGCCAGCAGCCAAGGGTATCGGGAAAAACTGTTTTTT.